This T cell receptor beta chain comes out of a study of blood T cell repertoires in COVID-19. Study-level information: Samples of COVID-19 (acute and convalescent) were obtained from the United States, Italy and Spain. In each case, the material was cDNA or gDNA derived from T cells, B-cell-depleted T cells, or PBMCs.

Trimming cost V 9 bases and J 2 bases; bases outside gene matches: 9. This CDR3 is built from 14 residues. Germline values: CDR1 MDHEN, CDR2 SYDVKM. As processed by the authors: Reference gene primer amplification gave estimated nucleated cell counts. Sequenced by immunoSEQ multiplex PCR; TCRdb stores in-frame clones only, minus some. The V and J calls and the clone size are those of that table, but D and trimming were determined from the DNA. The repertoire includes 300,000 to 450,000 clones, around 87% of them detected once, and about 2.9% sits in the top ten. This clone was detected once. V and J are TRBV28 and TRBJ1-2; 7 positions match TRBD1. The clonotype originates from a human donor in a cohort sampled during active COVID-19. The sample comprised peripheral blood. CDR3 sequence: CASTAGQINYGYTF. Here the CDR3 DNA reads TGTGCCAGTACCGCGGGACAGATAAACTATGGCTACACCTTC.